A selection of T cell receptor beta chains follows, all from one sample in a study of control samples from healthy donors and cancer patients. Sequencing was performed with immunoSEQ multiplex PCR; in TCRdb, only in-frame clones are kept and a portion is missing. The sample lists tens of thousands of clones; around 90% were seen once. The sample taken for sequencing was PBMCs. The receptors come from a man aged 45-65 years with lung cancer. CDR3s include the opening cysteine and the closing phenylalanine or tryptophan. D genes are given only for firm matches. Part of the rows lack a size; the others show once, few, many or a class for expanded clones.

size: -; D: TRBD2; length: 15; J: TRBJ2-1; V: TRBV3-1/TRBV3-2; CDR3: CASSPGTSGGHRIFF; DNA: TGTGCCAGCAGCCCAGGGACTAGCGGGGGTCACCGGATCTTCTTC
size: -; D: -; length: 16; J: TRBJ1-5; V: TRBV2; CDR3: CASSELGPVNNQPQHF; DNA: TGTGCCAGCAGCGAACTGGGGCCAGTGAACAATCAGCCCCAGCATTTT
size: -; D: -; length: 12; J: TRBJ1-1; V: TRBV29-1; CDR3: CSVEQGRTEAFF; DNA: TGCAGCGTTGAACAGGGACGGACTGAAGCTTTCTTT
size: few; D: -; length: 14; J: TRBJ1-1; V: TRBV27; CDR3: CASRGVEGGTEAFF; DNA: TGTGCCAGCAGAGGGGTAGAAGGGGGGACTGAAGCTTTCTTT
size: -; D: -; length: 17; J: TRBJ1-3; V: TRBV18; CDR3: CASSPESGSRSGNTIYF; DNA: TGTGCCAGCTCCCCGGAATCCGGGAGCCGCTCTGGAAACACCATATATTTT
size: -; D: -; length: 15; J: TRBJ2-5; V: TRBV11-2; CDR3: CASSPRRTIQETQYF; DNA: TGTGCCAGCAGCCCTCGGAGGACTATACAAGAGACCCAGTACTTC
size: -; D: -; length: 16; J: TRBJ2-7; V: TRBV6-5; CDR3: CASSYGTTGVSYEQYF; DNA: TGTGCCAGCAGTTACGGGACTACAGGGGTTTCCTACGAGCAGTACTTC
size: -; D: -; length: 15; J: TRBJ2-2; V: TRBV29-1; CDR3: CSVENSGANTGELFF; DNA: TGCAGCGTTGAAAACTCAGGAGCTAACACCGGGGAGCTGTTTTTT
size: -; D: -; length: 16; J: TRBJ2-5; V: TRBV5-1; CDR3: CASSLAAGPTQETQYF; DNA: TGCGCCAGCAGCTTGGCCGCGGGACCGACGCAAGAGACCCAGTACTTC
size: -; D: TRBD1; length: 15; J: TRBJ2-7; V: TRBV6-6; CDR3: CASSYSGQGPYEQYF; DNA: TGTGCCAGCAGTTACTCCGGACAGGGACCCTACGAGCAGTACTTC
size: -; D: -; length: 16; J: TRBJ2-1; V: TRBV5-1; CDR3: CASSLGGSSSYNEQFF; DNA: TGCGCCAGCAGCTTAGGGGGATCCAGCTCCTACAATGAGCAGTTCTTC
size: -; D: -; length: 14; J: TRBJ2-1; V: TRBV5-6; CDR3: CASQPGRTRNEQFF; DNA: TGTGCCAGCCAACCGGGACGCACCAGAAATGAGCAGTTCTTC
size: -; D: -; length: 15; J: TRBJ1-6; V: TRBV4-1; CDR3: CASSQEAGAGSPLHF; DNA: TGCGCCAGCAGCCAAGAAGCAGGGGCTGGTTCACCCCTCCACTTT
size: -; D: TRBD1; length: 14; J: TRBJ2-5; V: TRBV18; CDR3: CASSLGTDQETQYF; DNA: TGTGCCAGCTCACTGGGGACAGACCAAGAGACCCAGTACTTC
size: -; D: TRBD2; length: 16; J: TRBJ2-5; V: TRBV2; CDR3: CASSAQRGGLKETQYF; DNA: TGTGCCAGCAGTGCTCAGCGGGGGGGCCTAAAGGAGACCCAGTACTTC
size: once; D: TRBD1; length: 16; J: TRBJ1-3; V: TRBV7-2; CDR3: CASSFKTGGVGNTIYF; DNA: TGTGCCAGCAGCTTCAAGACAGGGGGCGTCGGAAACACCATATATTTT
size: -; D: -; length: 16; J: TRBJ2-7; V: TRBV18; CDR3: CASSPGSTSLSYEQYF; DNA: TGTGCCAGCTCACCAGGATCAACTAGTTTGTCCTACGAGCAGTACTTC
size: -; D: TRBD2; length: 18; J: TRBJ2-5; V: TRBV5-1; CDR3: CASSPLGTSGGYQETQYF; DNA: TGCGCCAGCAGCCCACTTGGGACTAGCGGGGGTTACCAAGAGACCCAGTACTTC
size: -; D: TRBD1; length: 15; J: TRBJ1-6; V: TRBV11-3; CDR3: CASSIWDRDNSPLHF; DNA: TGTGCCAGCAGCATTTGGGACAGGGACAATTCACCCCTCCACTTT
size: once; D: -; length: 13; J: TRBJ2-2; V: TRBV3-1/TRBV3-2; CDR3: CASSYGGGGELFF; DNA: TGTGCCAGCAGCTACGGAGGCGGGGGGGAGCTGTTTTTT
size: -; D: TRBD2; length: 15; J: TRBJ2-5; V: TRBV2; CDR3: CASTILAGGQETQYF; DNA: TGTGCCAGCACAATACTAGCGGGGGGGCAAGAGACCCAGTACTTC
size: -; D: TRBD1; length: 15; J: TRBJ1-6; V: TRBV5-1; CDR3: CASSMGQGAGSPLHF; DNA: TGCGCCAGCAGCATGGGACAGGGGGCTGGGTCACCCCTCCACTTT
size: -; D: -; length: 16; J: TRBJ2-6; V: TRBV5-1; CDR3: CASSLEGSSGANVLTF; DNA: TGCGCCAGCAGCTTGGAAGGGTCCTCTGGGGCCAACGTCCTGACTTTC
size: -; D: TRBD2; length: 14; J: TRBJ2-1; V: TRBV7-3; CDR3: CASSSGLAGGEQFF; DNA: TGTGCCAGCAGCTCGGGACTAGCGGGGGGTGAGCAGTTCTTC
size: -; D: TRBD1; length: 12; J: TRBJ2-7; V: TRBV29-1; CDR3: CSVGQGMHEQYF; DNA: TGCAGCGTGGGACAGGGAATGCACGAGCAGTACTTC
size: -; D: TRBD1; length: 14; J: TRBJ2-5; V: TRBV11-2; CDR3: CASSWDRATQTQYF; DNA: TGTGCCAGCAGTTGGGACAGGGCGACTCAGACCCAGTACTTC
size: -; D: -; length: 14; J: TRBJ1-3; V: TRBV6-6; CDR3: CASSRSGSGNTIYF; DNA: TGTGCCAGCAGTCGATCAGGGTCTGGAAACACCATATATTTT